These T cell receptor beta chains were read from a single sample in a study of T cell changes during pregnancy in multiple sclerosis. Method: immunoSEQ multiplex PCR; TCRdb's copy keeps in-frame clones and lacks some. The sample shows more than 70,000 clones, around 90% of them seen only once. Sequencing was performed on peripheral blood, taken before pregnancy. All receptors derive from a female donor with multiple sclerosis, enrolled in a pregnancy study. Both conserved end residues are part of each CDR3. The D gene is left open where the match is weak. The size field is filled for only some rows; it gives once, few, many or a size class.

v_gene,j_gene,d_gene,abundance,CDR3aa,CDR3nt
TRBV28,TRBJ2-4,.,.,CASSSPFGRGAKNIQYF,TGTGCCAGCAGTTCGCCGTTTGGCCGGGGGGCCAAAAACATTCAGTACTTC
TRBV2,TRBJ2-1,TRBD2,.,CASALAEENEQFF,TGTGCCAGCGCGCTAGCGGAAGAGAATGAGCAGTTCTTC
TRBV4-2,TRBJ2-7,TRBD1,.,CASSRPGQSYEQYF,TGTGCCAGCAGCCGACCGGGACAGTCCTACGAGCAGTACTTC
TRBV4-2,TRBJ2-3,TRBD2,.,CASSQSTSGATDTQYF,TGTGCCAGCAGCCAATCTACTAGCGGGGCCACAGATACGCAGTATTTT
TRBV10-1,TRBJ2-7,.,.,CASSETRGSGEQYF,TGCGCCAGCAGTGAGACCAGGGGTTCTGGAGAGCAGTACTTC
TRBV19,TRBJ1-5,.,.,CASSPALGGGRNQPQHF,TGTGCCAGTAGTCCCGCCCTAGGCGGGGGTAGAAATCAGCCCCAGCATTTT
TRBV5-1,TRBJ2-1,TRBD1,.,CASGVDPGQGRNEQFF,TGCGCCAGCGGGGTGGACCCGGGACAGGGTCGCAATGAGCAGTTCTTC
TRBV7-6,TRBJ2-3,TRBD1,.,CASSLASGTVRADTQYF,TGTGCCAGCAGCTTAGCCTCCGGGACAGTGAGGGCAGATACGCAGTATTTT
TRBV6-5,TRBJ2-4,.,.,CASTGGPRNIQYF,TGTGCCAGCACTGGTGGGCCGAGAAACATTCAGTACTTC
TRBV4-1,TRBJ2-3,TRBD2,.,CASSRQGTSGGASDTQYF,TGCGCCAGCAGCCGCCAAGGGACCAGCGGGGGGGCATCAGATACGCAGTATTTT
TRBV18,TRBJ1-3,.,.,CASSGSRGSGNTIYF,TGTGCCAGCTCAGGGAGCAGGGGCTCTGGAAACACCATATATTTT
TRBV28,TRBJ2-7,TRBD1,.,CASSYLDRDREQYF,TGTGCCAGCAGTTACTTGGACAGGGATAGGGAGCAGTACTTC
TRBV5-1,TRBJ1-1,.,once,CASSSRGGANTEAFF,TGCGCCAGCAGCTCCCGCGGAGGGGCGAACACTGAAGCTTTCTTT
TRBV7-9,TRBJ2-1,.,.,CASSPRKAGGEGVYNEQFF,TGTGCCAGCAGCCCTCGGAAGGCAGGAGGGGAGGGGGTATACAATGAGCAGTTCTTC
TRBV25-1,TRBJ2-7,.,few,CASTGFSYEQYF,TGTGCCAGCACAGGGTTCTCCTACGAGCAGTACTTC